The entry that follows covers one T cell receptor beta chain sequence. V was clipped by 0 bases and J by 14 bases, with 11 bases between them. This CDR3 comprises 12 residues. Germline V gene lookup returns CDR1 LNHNV and CDR2 YYDKDF (reference sequence). TCRdb's copy holds only in-frame clones and misses some; the assay was immunoSEQ multiplex PCR. The data hold 94,000 or so clones, with approximately 90% observed a single time. This sample was included in a study of blood T cell repertoires in COVID-19. Study-level background: Samples came from the United States, Italy and Spain, spanning acute and convalescent COVID-19. T cells, B-cell-depleted T cells, or PBMCs supplied cDNA or gDNA.

Source material: peripheral blood. V and J are TRBV15 and TRBJ2-1; a weak D match, TRBD2 (6 bases). The origin of this receptor is a woman older than 75 with active COVID-19. CDR3 amino acids: CATSRDGGIEFF. The CDR3 nucleotides read TGTGCCACCAGCAGAGATGGGGGGATTGAGTTCTTC.